These 26 T cell receptor beta chains originate from one sample sequenced in a study of control samples from healthy donors and cancer patients (dated by TCRdb to 2018 to 2021). The library was obtained by the immunoSEQ multiplex PCR assay. TCRdb carries this immuneACCESS record with in-frame sequences only. Its versions omit some clonotypes, under half of them owing to an unresolved V gene in the studies checked, with the rest unexplained. This sample holds tens of thousands of clones; roughly 94% were observed only once. The ten top clones hold 3.5% to 4% of the sample. Source material: blood. The receptors shown here come from a man aged 30 to 45 in good health.

The chain couples TRBV4-1 to TRBJ1-2; D possibly corresponds to TRBD1 (5 bases). The CDR3 consists of 14 residues. Germline CDR1 MGHRA, CDR2 YSYEKL. V dropped 4 bases and J dropped 3 bases, with 12 bases sitting between them. In DNA form, the CDR3 reads TGCGCCAGCAGCCCGGGACCGGGGCACTATGGCTACACCTTC. Its protein product is CASSPGPGHYGYTF.

The rearrangement uses TRBV7-3 and TRBJ1-6; 7 bases line up with TRBD1. With V trimmed by 5 bases and J by 5 bases, 6 bases remained unmatched. The CDR3 extends over 15 amino acids. Germline loops: CDR1 SGHTA, CDR2 FQGTGA. The CDR3 here is CASSTSTGNNSPLHF. The DNA for the CDR3 is TGTGCCAGCAGCACCTCGACAGGGAATAATTCACCCCTCCACTTT.

The chain employs TRBV4-3 and TRBJ2-1; 9 positions agree with TRBD2. Germline V gene lookup returns CDR1 LGHNA and CDR2 YSLEER. Unmatched junction bases numbered 5, after V lost 4 bases and J lost 4 bases. This CDR3 comprises 15 residues. CDR3 bases: TGCGCCAGCAGCCCCAGCGGGGGGCCGTACAATGAGCAGTTCTTC. Protein sequence: CASSPSGGPYNEQFF.

This clone was seen once. The chain has TRBV6-6 and TRBJ1-3, with 7 bases that match TRBD1. With 2 bases clipped from V and 2 bases from J, the junction kept 3 bases outside the gene matches. The CDR3 is 15 residues long. The germline V gene has CDR1 MNHNY and CDR2 SVGAGI (reference sequence). The DNA for the CDR3 is TGTGCCAGCAGTTACCCAGACAGGGCTGGAAACACCATATATTTT. It is translated as CASSYPDRAGNTIYF.

The rearrangement links TRBV6-5 to TRBJ2-2; 10 bases match TRBD1. V dropped 6 bases and J dropped 7; count of bases not matched to a gene: 5. This CDR3 is built from 14 residues. Germline values: CDR1 MNHEY, CDR2 SVGAGI. CDR3 in DNA: TGTGCCAGCAGGGGGACAGGGGTAATCGGGGAGCTGTTTTTT. Encoded protein: CASRGTGVIGELFF.

This clone was detected once. The V call is TRBV5-1, the J call TRBJ2-5; 11 bases line up with TRBD2. The CDR3 has 17 residues. V lost 4 bases and J lost 1; bases outside the gene matches: 9. From germline, CDR1 is SGHRS and CDR2 YFSETQ. CDR3 in DNA: TGCGCCAGCAGCACGGGACAGCTAGCGGGGGGCCAAGAGACCCAGTACTTC. It is translated as CASSTGQLAGGQETQYF. Combining the CDR3 with reference TRBV5-1 and TRBJ2-5 gives the whole variable domain KAGVTQTPRYLIKTRGQQVTLSCSPISGHRSVSWYQQTPGQGLQFLFEYFSETQRNKGNFPGRFSGRQFSNSRSEMNVSTLELGDSALYLCASSTGQLAGGQETQYFGPGTRLLVL.

The gene calls are TRBV4-3 and TRBJ2-3; D unresolved. Germline assignment: CDR1 LGHNA and CDR2 YSLEER. Trimming cost V 0 bases and J 5 bases, with 12 bases left between them. The length of the CDR3 is 15 residues. This chain's CDR3 is CASSQEAYVLDTQYF. As DNA, the CDR3 is TGCGCCAGCAGCCAAGAAGCATACGTTCTAGATACGCAGTATTTT.

The rearrangement joins TRBV6-2 or TRBV6-3 to TRBJ2-2; 7 bases are a match to TRBD2. The ends lost 4 bases at V and 0 bases at J; junction bases unmatched: 2. This CDR3 region has 15 residues. The germline V gene has CDR1 MNHEY and CDR2 SVGEGT. This CDR3 reads CASSLRGANTGELFF. CDR3 bases: TGTGCCAGCAGTTTACGGGGGGCGAACACCGGGGAGCTGTTTTTT.

The chain carries TRBV7-8 and TRBJ2-1, with 7 bases that match TRBD2. The junction had 13 bases not matched to a gene; V was cut back by 4 bases and J by 4 bases. Per the germline V gene, CDR1 is SGHVS and CDR2 is FQNEAQ. The CDR3 consists of 17 residues. CDR3 DNA: TGTGCCAGCAGCTCCCGGGGGGTAACGAGCGCTTACAATGAGCAGTTCTTC. It yields the protein CASSSRGVTSAYNEQFF.

This rearrangement joins TRBV7-9 to TRBJ1-4; D gene uncertain. The CDR3 has 16 amino acids. Germline values: CDR1 SEHNR, CDR2 FQNEAQ (reference sequence). Trimming stripped 5 bases from V and 6 bases from J, with 19 bases between. The CDR3 loop reads CASSARSGYQDEKLFF. CDR3 bases: TGTGCCAGCAGCGCAAGGTCGGGATATCAGGATGAAAAACTGTTTTTT.

This clone has just a few counts. This chain links TRBV7-9 with TRBJ2-2; maybe TRBD1 (6 bases). Germline assignment: CDR1 SEHNR and CDR2 FQNEAQ (reference sequence). V was shortened by 3 bases and J by 1 base, with 12 bases between the two germline ends. The CDR3 loop spans 16 amino acids. Here the CDR3 reads CASSLTLTGNTGELFF. CDR3 in DNA: TGTGCCAGCAGCTTGACCCTGACAGGGAACACCGGGGAGCTGTTTTTT.

In its sample, this clone was seen once. This sequence joins TRBV18 and TRBJ2-5; TRBD1 agrees at 9 bases. V was clipped by 3 bases and J by 5 bases; unmatched bases: 7. The CDR3 extends over 15 amino acids. CDR1 and CDR2 from the germline V gene are KGHSH and LQKENI. This CDR3 reads CASSPVDRGGETQYF. DNA of the CDR3: TGTGCCAGCTCACCCGTGGACAGGGGCGGGGAGACCCAGTACTTC. The entire variable domain, with the rest obtained from reference TRBV18 and TRBJ2-5, is as follows: NAGVMQNPRHLVRRRGQEARLRCSPMKGHSHVYWYRQLPEEGLKFMVYLQKENIIDESGMPKERFSAEFPKEGPSILRIQQVVRGDSAAYFCASSPVDRGGETQYFGPGTRLLVL.

V usage is TRBV4-3 and J usage is TRBJ2-3; 9 positions agree with TRBD2. This CDR3 has 15 residues. Trimming removed 4 bases from V and 0 bases from J; junction bases left unmatched: 2. Germline assignment: CDR1 LGHNA and CDR2 YSLEER. CDR3 in amino acids: CASSPLAGSTDTQYF. In nucleotides, the CDR3 is TGCGCCAGCAGCCCTCTAGCGGGGAGCACAGATACGCAGTATTTT.

The chain is built from TRBV11-2 and TRBJ2-7; D gene uncertain. Germline lookup yields CDR1 SGHAT and CDR2 FQNNGV. With 5 bases removed from V and 3 bases from J, the gap between germline ends came to 17 bases. This CDR3 region has 15 residues. CDR3 amino acids: CASSPYFRADYEQYF. For the CDR3, the DNA is TGTGCCAGCAGCCCTTATTTCCGGGCCGACTACGAGCAGTACTTC.

The chain combines TRBV24-1 with TRBJ2-1, with 10 bases identical to TRBD2. The germline CDR1 and CDR2 sequences are KGHDR and SFDVKD. The CDR3 sequence is 17 residues long. Trimming cost V 3 bases and J 4 bases; bases outside gene matches: 8. CDR3 amino acids: CATSDPEQREGYNEQFF. As DNA, the CDR3 is TGTGCCACCAGTGATCCAGAACAGCGGGAGGGTTACAATGAGCAGTTCTTC.

The chain links TRBV6-2 or TRBV6-3 to TRBJ1-2; D is unresolved. Germline V lookup: CDR1 MNHEY, CDR2 SVGEGT. Trimming took 5 bases from V and 3 from J, leaving 10 bases between them. CDR3 length: 13 amino acids. The CDR3 spells CASSDPGHYGYTF. The CDR3 DNA is TGTGCCAGCAGTGACCCTGGGCACTATGGCTACACCTTC.

The V gene is TRBV5-6, the J gene TRBJ1-2; D gene ambiguous. From germline, CDR1 is SGHDT and CDR2 YYEEEE. The CDR3 runs 14 residues. The germline V and J ends were trimmed by 5 bases and 5 bases, with 16 bases remaining between them. The CDR3 DNA is TGTGCCAGCAGTACGACGCGGATTGCGTATGGCTACACCTTC. This encodes CASSTTRIAYGYTF.

This chain joins TRBV6-2 or TRBV6-3 and TRBJ2-5, with a tentative D call TRBD2 (6 bases). Trimming left V 6 bases short and J 5 bases short, with 13 bases between. This CDR3 has 13 amino acids. Germline CDR1 and CDR2: MNHEY and SVGEGT. The CDR3 sequence is CASSPGVEETQYF. In DNA form, the CDR3 reads TGTGCCAGCAGCCCGGGGGTGGAGGAGACCCAGTACTTC.

J is TRBJ2-7 and V is TRBV11-2; possibly TRBD1 for D (5 bases). The CDR3 totals 15 residues. Germline loops: CDR1 SGHAT, CDR2 FQNNGV. V gave up 2 bases and J gave up 0 bases, with 11 bases separating them. For the CDR3, the DNA is TGTGCCAGCAGCTTAAGCATGGGGCCCTCCTACGAGCAGTACTTC. Its translation is CASSLSMGPSYEQYF.

A single count supports this clone. V and J are TRBV27 and TRBJ1-5; the D gene is possibly TRBD1 (6 bases). The germline CDR1 and CDR2 sequences are MNHEY and SMNVEV (reference sequence). The CDR3 consists of 18 residues. Trimming took 5 bases from V and 0 from J, leaving 20 bases between them. CDR3 DNA sequence: TGTGCCAGCAGTCCCTCCCACTTTGACAGGACTAGCAATCAGCCCCAGCATTTT. Amino acids: CASSPSHFDRTSNQPQHF.

The rearrangement uses TRBV6-5 and TRBJ1-1; D is perhaps TRBD1 (5 bases). Trimming removed 10 bases from V and 0 bases from J, with 12 bases in between. The CDR3 runs 13 residues. Germline V gene data show CDR1 as MNHEY and CDR2 as SVGAGI. CDR3 sequence (DNA): TGTGCCACCCGGTCGACAGTGAACACTGAAGCTTTCTTT. This encodes CATRSTVNTEAFF.

The chain recombines TRBV6-2 or TRBV6-3 with TRBJ2-1, with 7 bases that match TRBD1. Germline lookup yields CDR1 MNHEY and CDR2 SVGEGT. This CDR3 region has 15 residues. Trimming at V came to 5 bases and at J to 6 bases, leaving 10 bases not matched to a gene. This CDR3 reads CASSPTGEKANEQFF. CDR3 coding DNA: TGTGCCAGCAGTCCCACAGGGGAGAAGGCCAATGAGCAGTTCTTC.

This chain joins TRBV6-5 and TRBJ2-1; D could derive from TRBD1 or TRBD2 (5 bases each). The germline V and J ends were trimmed by 0 bases and 4 bases, with 7 bases remaining between them. This CDR3 has 14 residues. CDR1 and CDR2 (germline): MNHEY, SVGAGI. As DNA, the CDR3 is TGTGCCAGCAGTTACTCGGGGGAGTACAATGAGCAGTTCTTC. Protein product: CASSYSGEYNEQFF.

V is TRBV24-1 and J is TRBJ2-3; D gene ambiguous. The CDR3 length is 16 residues. Trimming took off 0 bases at V and 0 bases at J, with 9 bases between the two ends. Germline assignment: CDR1 KGHDR and CDR2 SFDVKD. In DNA, the CDR3 is TGTGCCACCAGTGATTTGGCAGCAACTAGCACAGATACGCAGTATTTT. Amino acid sequence: CATSDLAATSTDTQYF.

The V and J genes are TRBV7-6 and TRBJ2-3; D is perhaps TRBD2 (6 bases). Per germline, CDR1 SGHVS and CDR2 FNYEAQ. Trimming cost V 5 bases and J 2 bases, with 14 bases left between them. This CDR3 is built from 15 residues. The CDR3, as DNA: TGTGCCAGCAGCCTAGTGGGAGGCACCACAGATACGCAGTATTTT. This translates into CASSLVGGTTDTQYF.

The chain links TRBV12-1 to TRBJ2-7. TRBV12-1 is noted as a pseudogene. There are 12 residues in the CDR3. The CDR3 here is CASGCPLSEQYF. The DNA for the CDR3 is TGTGCCAGCGGGTGCCCCCTCAGCGAGCAGTACTTC.